The 19 T cell receptor beta chains below were found in one sample sequenced in a study of early T cells in non-severe SARS-CoV-2 infection (dated by TCRdb to about 2021). Library method: 5' RACE. The instrument was a NextSeq 500. The public reads were reprocessed in TCRdb via fastp at Q25 and MiXCR, keeping in-frame beta chains. Duplicate CDR3 protein sequences are folded into a single record with the most common DNA and genes. For this sample the table gives 35,000 to 50,000 distinct CDR3 sequences, of which about 6% were detected only once. The leading ten clones occupy about 8.3% of the sample. The source was whole blood, collected at baseline. The origin of the receptors is an adult who was a healthcare worker with PCR-confirmed SARS-CoV-2 infection or an uninfected control (not recorded which).

At least ten counts were recorded for this clonotype. The chain uses TRBV6-5 and TRBJ1-2, with D hard to call. The CDR3 is made up of 15 amino acids. The germline V and J ends were trimmed by 0 bases and 2 bases, with 10 bases remaining between them. Germline CDR1 and CDR2: MNHEY and SVGAGI. CDR3 amino acids: CASSYSKAVNYGYTF. DNA for the CDR3: TGTGCCAGCAGTTACTCGAAGGCTGTCAACTATGGCTACACCTTC.

This chain joins TRBV6-5 and TRBJ2-1; a possible D gene is TRBD1 (6 bases). The CDR3 spans 15 residues. Per the germline V gene, CDR1 is MNHEY and CDR2 is SVGAGI. Trimming stripped 5 bases from V and 4 bases from J, with 15 bases between. Written as DNA, the CDR3 is TGTGCCAGCAGTACTGGACAGTCACCATACAATGAGCAGTTCTTC. This gives the protein CASSTGQSPYNEQFF.

The gene calls are TRBV30 and TRBJ1-1; no clear D gene. The CDR3 runs 12 residues. The V and J ends lost 3 bases and 1 base respectively, with 6 bases between them. Germline CDR1 and CDR2: GTSNPN and SVGIG (reference sequence). CDR3 sequence: CAWRSENTEAFF. CDR3 DNA sequence: TGTGCCTGGAGAAGTGAGAACACTGAAGCTTTCTTT. Looking up the rest from reference TRBV30 and TRBJ1-1 gives the full variable domain: SQTIHQWPATLVQPVGSPLSLECTVEGTSNPNLYWYRQAAGRGLQLLFYSVGIGQISSEVPQNLSASRPQDRQFILSSKKLLLSDSGFYLCAWRSENTEAFFGQGTRLTVV.

This clonotype was detected ten times or more. The chain has TRBV5-1 and TRBJ1-5; 8 nucleotides align to TRBD1. After removal of 4 bases from V and 7 bases from J, the junction contained 4 bases not matched to a gene. The CDR3 is 13 residues long. Germline loops: CDR1 SGHRS, CDR2 YFSETQ. The CDR3 region has the DNA TGCGCCAGCAGCCCAGGACAGGGCCAGCCCCAGCATTTT. Amino acid sequence: CASSPGQGQPQHF.

This clonotype appeared many times. This chain uses TRBV7-2 with TRBJ1-2, with D perhaps matching TRBD1 (6 bases). V lost 5 bases, J lost 8 bases, and 15 bases lay in between. Germline loops: CDR1 SGHTA, CDR2 FQGNSA. The CDR3 extends over 13 amino acids. The CDR3 loop reads CASSVQGVGGYTF. The CDR3 region has the DNA TGTGCCAGCAGCGTACAGGGAGTTGGCGGCTACACCTTC.

This clonotype was counted at least ten times. Here the CDR3 reads CASSSPQGGGYEQYF. DNA for the CDR3: TGTGCCAGCAGCTCACCCCAGGGGGGGGGTTACGAGCAGTACTTC. This chain uses TRBV28 with TRBJ2-7; the D call may be TRBD1 or TRBD2 (7 bases each). The CDR3 contains 15 residues. The V end lost 6 bases, the J end lost 4 bases, and 19 bases lay between the germline ends. Germline-derived CDR1 and CDR2 are MDHEN and SYDVKM.

The chain couples TRBV12-3 or TRBV12-4 to TRBJ1-1; 10 nucleotides line up with TRBD1. The length of the CDR3 is 16 residues. V lost 1 base, J lost 5 bases, and 7 bases stayed unmatched. For the CDR3, the DNA is TGTGCCAGCAGTTTAGGGAGGGGGACAGGGGTGACTGAAGCTTTCTTT. It yields the protein CASSLGRGTGVTEAFF.

This clonotype was found many times. The rearrangement uses TRBV6-1 and TRBJ1-5, with 7 bases identical to TRBD1. Germline trimming cut 1 base from V and 10 bases from J; bases unmatched to any gene: 13. Germline CDR1 reads MNHNS; CDR2 reads SASEGT. The CDR3 runs to 16 residues. In nucleotides, the CDR3 is TGTGCCAGCAGTGAAGGGTCTCCGGGACAGTATTCTCCCCAGCATTTT. This encodes CASSEGSPGQYSPQHF.

This clonotype was detected a few times. The V gene is TRBV12-3 or TRBV12-4, the J gene TRBJ1-1, with D tentatively TRBD1 (5 bases). V lost 6 bases and J lost 5, with 16 bases in between. The CDR3 is 14 amino acids. The CDR3 coding sequence is TGTGCCAGCAGGTCCGCCGGGGGGGGGACTGAAGCTTTCTTT. Translation gives CASRSAGGGTEAFF.

This clonotype was recorded many times. V usage is TRBV7-7 and J usage is TRBJ1-5, with 7 bases fitting TRBD1. The germline V gene encodes CDR1 SSHAT and CDR2 FNYEAQ (reference sequence). With V trimmed by 4 bases and J by 2 bases, 5 bases remained unmatched. This CDR3 comprises 15 residues. CDR3 DNA sequence: TGTGCCAGCAGCTCTAGCGGACAGGGCAATCAGCCCCAGCATTTT. It yields the protein CASSSSGQGNQPQHF.

Many counts were recorded for this clonotype. The chain has TRBV11-2 and TRBJ1-2; TRBD1 matches 8 bases. CDR1 is SGHAT, CDR2 FQNNGV, per germline. V lost 4 bases and J lost 4; bases outside the gene matches: 5. The CDR3 runs 14 residues. CDR3 coding DNA: TGTGCCAGCAGCTCGAGGACAGGGCCCTATGGCTACACCTTC. It yields the protein CASSSRTGPYGYTF.

The chain recombines TRBV6-4 with TRBJ2-3; 10 bases align to TRBD2. The junction had 4 bases not matched to a gene; V was cut back by 4 bases and J by 3 bases. The CDR3 runs 15 residues. Germline values: CDR1 MRHNA, CDR2 SNTAGT. CDR3 in amino acids: CASSATSGKTDTQYF. The CDR3 DNA reads TGTGCCAGCAGTGCCACTAGCGGGAAGACAGATACGCAGTATTTT.

This clonotype has at least ten counts. V gene TRBV28 combines with J gene TRBJ1-1, with TRBD1 identical over 9 bases. J was trimmed by 4 bases and V by 3 bases; bases with no gene match: 6. The CDR3 totals 15 residues. CDR1 and CDR2 (germline): MDHEN, SYDVKM. CDR3 loop: CASSFGTGRSTEAFF. For the CDR3, the DNA is TGTGCCAGCAGTTTTGGGACAGGGAGGAGCACTGAAGCTTTCTTT.

This clonotype was seen at least ten times. The rearrangement links TRBV7-2 to TRBJ2-1; D gene ambiguous. Per the germline V gene, CDR1 is SGHTA and CDR2 is FQGNSA. The CDR3 extends over 13 amino acids. Trimming took 5 bases from V and 4 from J, leaving 9 bases between them. The CDR3 reads CASSPPPYNEQFF. Written as DNA, the CDR3 is TGTGCCAGCAGCCCTCCCCCGTACAATGAGCAGTTCTTC.

A few counts support this clonotype. This chain links TRBV6-2 or TRBV6-3 with TRBJ1-6; TRBD1 agrees at 10 bases. The length of the CDR3 is 15 residues. V lost 7 bases and J lost 10; bases outside the gene matches: 10. Germline loops: CDR1 MNHEY, CDR2 SVGEGT. The CDR3 sequence is CASTARQGALSPLHF. The CDR3 bases are TGTGCCAGCACCGCAAGACAGGGGGCATTGTCACCCCTCCACTTT.

This clonotype was seen only a few times. The chain employs TRBV7-2 and TRBJ2-3; D gene unclear. Germline V CDR1 and CDR2: SGHTA, FQGNSA. This CDR3 comprises 13 residues. V was trimmed by 5 bases and J by 10 bases, leaving 16 bases between them. The CDR3 protein is CASSPEEPSSQYF. The CDR3 bases are TGTGCCAGCAGCCCCGAGGAACCATCGTCGCAGTATTTT.

The chain has TRBV11-3 and TRBJ2-1; possible D gene TRBD1, 6 bases. The CDR3 consists of 12 residues. V was shortened by 3 bases and J by 8 bases, with 8 bases between the two germline ends. Germline CDR1 SGHNT, CDR2 YENEEA. The DNA for the CDR3 is TGTGCCAGCAGCTTTGGGGGCGATGAGCAGTTCTTC. It codes for CASSFGGDEQFF.

This clonotype was counted ten times or more. The J gene is TRBJ2-2, the V gene TRBV7-2; 9 positions match TRBD1. The CDR3 is made up of 16 amino acids. CDR1 is SGHTA and CDR2 is FQGNSA in the germline V gene. Trimming at V came to 6 bases and at J to 5 bases, leaving 10 bases not matched to a gene. The CDR3 spells CASRQPGQGVTGELFF. The DNA of the CDR3 is TGTGCCAGCAGACAACCGGGACAGGGTGTGACCGGGGAGCTGTTTTTT. Full variable domain (remainder filled in from reference TRBV7-2 and TRBJ2-2): GAGVSQSPSNKVTEKGKDVELRCDPISGHTALYWYRQSLGQGLEFLIYFQGNSAPDKSGLPSDRFSAERTGGSVSTLTIQRTQQEDSAVYLCASRQPGQGVTGELFFGEGSRLTVL.

In its sample, this clonotype was seen many times. V is TRBV11-2 and J is TRBJ2-1; D is perhaps TRBD1 (6 bases). CDR1 is SGHAT and CDR2 is FQNNGV in the germline V gene. V lost 1 base to trimming and J lost 7 bases, with 8 bases between them. There are 13 residues in the CDR3. The CDR3 DNA follows: TGTGCCAGCAGCTTAGGGGGGCTTAATGAGCAGTTCTTC. Its translation is CASSLGGLNEQFF.